Given below is one TCR beta chain in context. Its recognized antigen is unknown. No per-base quality is available; no much larger clone lies one base away. TCRbeta CDR3 regions were amplified from genomic DNA by means of the immunoSEQ Assay, a bias-controlled multiplex PCR. The paper's data handling went like this. Within the assay, amplification of reference gene primers was used to estimate how many nucleated cells each sample contained. Sequence reads were collapsed and filtered to measure the absolute abundance of every unique TCRbeta CDR3 rearrangement. Productive Simpson clonality was computed per sample as the square root of Simpson's diversity index over productive rearrangements. TCRdb mirrors the immuneACCESS table, restricted to in-frame sequences. Some clones are absent from its copies; in checked studies, under half trace to an unresolved V gene, and the reason for the others is unknown. V and J calls and clone size are those listed in that table; D and trimming were worked out from the DNA. A total of about 260,000 clones appear in this sample, more than 80% of them only once. The ten largest account for 0.85% to 0.9% of the sample.

V was cut back by 0 bases and J by 7 bases, leaving a gap of 11 bases between them. There are 15 amino acids in the CDR3, from cysteine to phenylalanine inclusive. Here the CDR3 DNA is all that survives: 45 bases in frame from base 1. Per the germline V gene, SGHRS is the CDR1 and YFSETQ is the CDR2. Enrolling through a virtual design, the prospective study's participants ranged in age from roughly 18 to 90 years and lived across more than 20 United States geographic areas. In the prospective study, cohorts were assigned on the basis of participant-reported clinical history obtained from a screening survey and a study questionnaire. Exposed participants had been in contact with someone with a PCR-confirmed or clinician-diagnosed COVID-19 case within 2 weeks of study entry. Each participant in the prospective study had whole blood, serum and a nasopharyngeal or oropharyngeal swab collected by mobile phlebotomists. Prospective study participants could optionally give additional blood draws and questionnaires over an approximately two-month period. Blood samples from the prospective study were shipped frozen or at room temperature prior to DNA extraction.

The data were obtained in a study of blood T cell repertoires in COVID-19 (dated by TCRdb to about 2020). Regarding the research as a whole: The collaborator samples originated in the United States, Italy and Spain and spanned the acute and convalescent phases of COVID-19. The material from the prospective study consisted of cDNA or gDNA derived from T cells, B-cell-depleted T cells, or PBMCs. The dataset comprised deeply sampled blood TCRbeta repertoires from subjects exposed to, actively infected with, or recovered from COVID-19. The repertoires were released in a freely available public database meant as a resource for research on the immune response to SARS-CoV-2. The samples were drawn from two sources: the first 160 participants of the ongoing ImmuneRACE study, and 1,000 to 1,500 subjects contributed by 6 global collaborators. A de-identified subject ID, COVID-19 status, age in years and sex were almost always included in the sample metadata. Where available, HLA class I and class II types were taken from metadata supplied by the sample provider and were not determined by assay-based typing. Study-wide findings and limitations: Clinical and demographic metadata were provided uncurated, with the amount varying by source and participant.

The chain joins TRBV5-1 to TRBJ1-6; TRBD1 might be the D gene, on 5 matching bases. The TCR was taken from a man aged 45-65 years who had been exposed to COVID-19. The sample taken for sequencing was PBMCs or T cells enriched from blood (not recorded which). CDR3 reads: CASSLDTPGNSPLHF. The nucleotides are TGCGCCAGCAGCTTGGACACTCCAGGGAATTCACCCCTCCACTTT.